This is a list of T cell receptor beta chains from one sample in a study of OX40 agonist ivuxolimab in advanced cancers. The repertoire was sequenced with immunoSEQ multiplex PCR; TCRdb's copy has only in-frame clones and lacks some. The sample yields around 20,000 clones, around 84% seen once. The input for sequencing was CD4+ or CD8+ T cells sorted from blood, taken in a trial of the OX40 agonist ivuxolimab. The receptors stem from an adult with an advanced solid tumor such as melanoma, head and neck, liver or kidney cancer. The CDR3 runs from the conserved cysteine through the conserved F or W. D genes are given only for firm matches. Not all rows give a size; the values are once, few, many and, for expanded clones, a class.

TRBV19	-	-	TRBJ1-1	CASSIQGQRPEAFF	TGTGCCAGTAGTATTCAAGGACAGAGGCCTGAAGCTTTCTTT
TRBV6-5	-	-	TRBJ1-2	CASRMRGEANYGYTF	TGTGCCAGCAGGATGAGAGGGGAAGCTAACTATGGCTACACCTTC
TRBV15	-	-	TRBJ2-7	CATGTFLGGYEQYF	TGTGCCACCGGTACCTTCCTGGGCGGCTACGAGCAGTACTTC
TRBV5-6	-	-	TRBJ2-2	CASSSFTDLTGELFF	TGTGCCAGCAGCTCGTTTACAGATCTAACCGGGGAGCTGTTTTTT
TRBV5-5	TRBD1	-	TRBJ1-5	CASSPGQGGQPQHF	TGTGCCAGCAGCCCGGGACAGGGCGGTCAGCCCCAGCATTTT
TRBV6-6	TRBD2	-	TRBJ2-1	CASSYFSGSFNEQFF	TGTGCCAGCAGTTATTTCAGCGGGAGTTTCAATGAGCAGTTCTTC
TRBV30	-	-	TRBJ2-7	CAWSGGSYEQYF	TGTGCCTGGAGTGGGGGTAGCTACGAGCAGTACTTC
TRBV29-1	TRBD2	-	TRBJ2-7	CSVGLAGQLTYEQYF	TGCAGCGTTGGCCTAGCGGGACAACTGACCTACGAGCAGTACTTC
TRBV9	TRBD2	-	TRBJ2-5	CASSPSGRAQETQYF	TGTGCCAGCAGCCCAAGTGGGAGGGCGCAAGAGACCCAGTACTTC
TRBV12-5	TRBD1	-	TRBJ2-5	CASGLVRGQGGPSKQETQYF	TGTGCTAGTGGTTTGGTAAGGGGACAGGGAGGCCCCTCGAAACAAGAGACCCAGTACTTC
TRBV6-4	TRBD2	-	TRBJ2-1	CASSEAGTSAHNEQFF	TGTGCCAGCAGCGAGGCCGGGACTAGCGCCCACAATGAGCAGTTCTTC
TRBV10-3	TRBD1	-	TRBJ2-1	CAISEPGTGSEQFF	TGTGCCATCAGTGAGCCCGGGACAGGGTCTGAGCAGTTCTTC
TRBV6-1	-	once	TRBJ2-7	CATNRYEQYF	TGTGCCACCAATCGCTACGAGCAGTACTTC
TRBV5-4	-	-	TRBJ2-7	CASSSPPDEQYF	TGTGCCAGCAGCTCGCCCCCCGACGAGCAGTACTTC
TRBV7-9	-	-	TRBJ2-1	CASSLDMGLNEQFF	TGTGCCAGCAGCTTAGATATGGGACTCAATGAGCAGTTCTTC
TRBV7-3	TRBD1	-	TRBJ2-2	CASSLWGQGKDTGELFF	TGTGCCAGCAGCTTATGGGGACAGGGGAAAGACACCGGGGAGCTGTTTTTT
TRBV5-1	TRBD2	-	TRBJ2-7	CASSLVTSDYEQYF	TGCGCCAGCAGCTTGGTTACTAGCGACTACGAGCAGTACTTC
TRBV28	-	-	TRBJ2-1	CASRPGLTNEQFF	TGTGCCAGCAGGCCGGGACTCACCAATGAGCAGTTCTTC
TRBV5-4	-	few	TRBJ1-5	CASSLGRGGQPQHF	TGTGCCAGCAGCTTAGGTAGGGGTGGACAGCCCCAGCATTTT
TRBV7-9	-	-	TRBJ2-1	CASSLERNEQFF	TGTGCCAGCAGCTTGGAGAGAAATGAGCAGTTCTTC
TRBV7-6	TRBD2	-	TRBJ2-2	CASSFSTSVGGELFF	TGTGCCAGCAGCTTTTCGACTAGCGTTGGCGGGGAGCTGTTTTTT
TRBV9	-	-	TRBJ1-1	CASSTGNTEAFF	TGTGCCAGCAGTACCGGGAACACTGAAGCTTTCTTT
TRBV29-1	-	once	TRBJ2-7	CSARGDPPEQYF	TGCAGCGCTAGGGGCGACCCCCCGGAGCAGTACTTC
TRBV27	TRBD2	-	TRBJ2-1	CASTTSGSHNEQFF	TGTGCCAGCACCACTAGCGGGAGTCACAATGAGCAGTTCTTC
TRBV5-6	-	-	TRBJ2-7	CASSTTNSYEQYF	TGTGCCAGCAGCACGACTAACTCCTACGAGCAGTACTTC
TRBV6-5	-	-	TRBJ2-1	CASSVNNEQFF	TGTGCCAGCAGTGTTAACAATGAGCAGTTCTTC
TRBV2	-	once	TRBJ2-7	CASSGGAGRGIVEQYF	TGTGCCAGCAGTGGAGGGGCAGGGAGGGGGATAGTCGAGCAGTACTTC
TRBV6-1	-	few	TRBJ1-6	CASSEGENSPLHF	TGTGCCAGCAGTGAGGGGGAAAATTCACCCCTCCACTTT
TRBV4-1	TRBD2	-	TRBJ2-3	CASSQLPAPLAGATDTQYF	TGCGCCAGCAGCCAACTACCCGCGCCGCTAGCGGGAGCAACAGATACGCAGTATTTT
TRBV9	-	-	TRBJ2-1	CASSVEGTLAFNEQFF	TGTGCCAGCAGCGTAGAAGGGACTTTAGCCTTCAATGAGCAGTTCTTC
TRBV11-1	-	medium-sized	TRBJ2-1	CASSPYPDAYNEQFF	TGTGCCAGCAGCCCATACCCGGACGCCTACAATGAGCAGTTCTTC
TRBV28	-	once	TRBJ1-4	CASSPVATNEKLFF	TGTGCCAGCAGCCCGGTAGCAACTAATGAAAAACTGTTTTTT
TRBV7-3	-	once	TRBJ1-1	CASSLRTGNTEAFF	TGTGCCAGCAGCCTCAGGACGGGGAACACTGAAGCTTTCTTT
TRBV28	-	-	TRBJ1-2	CASSLSSWGQGGYTF	TGTGCCAGCAGTTTATCTTCGTGGGGCCAGGGGGGCTACACCTTC
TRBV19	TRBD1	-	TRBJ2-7	CASSAGQGIYEQYF	TGTGCCAGTAGTGCCGGACAGGGGATCTACGAGCAGTACTTC
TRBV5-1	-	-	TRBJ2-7	CASSLHGTLPYEQYF	TGCGCCAGCAGCTTGCACGGGACACTCCCCTACGAGCAGTACTTC
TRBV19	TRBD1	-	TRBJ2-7	CASSIDSDRGNSYEQYF	TGTGCCAGTAGTATAGATAGCGACAGGGGAAATTCATACGAGCAGTACTTC
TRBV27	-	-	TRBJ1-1	CASSRFGWETEAFF	TGTGCCAGCAGCCGTTTTGGGTGGGAAACTGAAGCTTTCTTT
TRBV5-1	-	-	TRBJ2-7	CASSGASGATYEQYF	TGCGCCAGCAGTGGTGCCTCGGGGGCGACCTACGAGCAGTACTTC
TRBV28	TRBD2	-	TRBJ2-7	CATSLAGPYEQYF	TGTGCCACGTCACTAGCGGGACCCTACGAGCAGTACTTC
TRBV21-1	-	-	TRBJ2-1	CASSNSGLRNNEQFF	TGTGCCAGCAGCAATTCGGGGTTAAGGAACAATGAGCAGTTCTTC
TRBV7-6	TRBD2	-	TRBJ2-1	CASSLEGGTYNEQFF	TGTGCCAGCAGCTTAGAGGGAGGGACCTACAATGAGCAGTTCTTC